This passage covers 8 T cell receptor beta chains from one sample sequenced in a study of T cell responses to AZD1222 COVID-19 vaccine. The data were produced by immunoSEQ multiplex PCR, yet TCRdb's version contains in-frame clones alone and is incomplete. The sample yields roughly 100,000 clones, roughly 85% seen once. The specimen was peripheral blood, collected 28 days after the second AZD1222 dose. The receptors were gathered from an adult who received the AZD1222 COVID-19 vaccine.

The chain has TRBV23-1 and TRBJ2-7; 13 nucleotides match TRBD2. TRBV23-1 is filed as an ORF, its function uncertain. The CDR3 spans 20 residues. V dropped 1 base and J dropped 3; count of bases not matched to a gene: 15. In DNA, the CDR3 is TGCGCCAGCAGTCAATTTTATTCTTTACTAGCGGGAGGGCCTGACTACGAGCAGTACTTC. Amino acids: CASSQFYSLLAGGPDYEQYF.

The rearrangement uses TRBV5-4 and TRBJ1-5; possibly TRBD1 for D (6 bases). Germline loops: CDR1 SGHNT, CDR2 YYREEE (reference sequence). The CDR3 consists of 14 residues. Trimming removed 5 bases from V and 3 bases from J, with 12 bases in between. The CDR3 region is CASSSSGDNQPQHF. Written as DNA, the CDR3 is TGTGCCAGCAGTTCCTCAGGGGACAATCAGCCCCAGCATTTT.

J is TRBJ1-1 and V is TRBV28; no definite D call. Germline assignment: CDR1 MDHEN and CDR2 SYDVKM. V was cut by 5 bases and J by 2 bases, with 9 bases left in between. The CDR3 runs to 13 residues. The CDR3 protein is CASSGSINTEAFF. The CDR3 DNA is TGTGCCAGCAGTGGGTCCATCAACACTGAAGCTTTCTTT.

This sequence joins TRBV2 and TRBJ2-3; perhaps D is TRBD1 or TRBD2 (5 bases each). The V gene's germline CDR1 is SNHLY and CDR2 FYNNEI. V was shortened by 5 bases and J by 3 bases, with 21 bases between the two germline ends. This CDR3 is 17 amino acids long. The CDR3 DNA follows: TGTGCCAGCAGTCTGAACGGGATGGGGGTAAAGACAGATACGCAGTATTTT. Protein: CASSLNGMGVKTDTQYF.

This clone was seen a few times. The CDR3 protein is CASSLGASGSKYEQYF. CDR3 sequence (DNA): TGTGCCAGTAGTTTGGGGGCTAGCGGGAGTAAGTACGAGCAGTACTTC. The J gene is TRBJ2-7, the V gene TRBV19; 10 bases are shared with TRBD2. V lost 5 bases and J lost 4; bases outside the gene matches: 11. The CDR3 has 16 residues. Germline CDR1 LNHDA, CDR2 SQIVND (reference sequence).

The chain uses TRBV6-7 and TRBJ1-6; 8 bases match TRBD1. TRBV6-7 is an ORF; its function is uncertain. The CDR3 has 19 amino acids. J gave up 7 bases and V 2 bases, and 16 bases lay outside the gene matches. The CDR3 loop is CASSYPRTGSDGTNSPLHF. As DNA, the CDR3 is TGTGCCAGCAGTTACCCTAGGACAGGGTCGGACGGAACGAATTCACCCCTCCACTTT.

CDR3 in amino acids: CATSDGPSVGYTF. The CDR3 DNA sequence: TGTGCCACCTCTGACGGACCGTCTGTGGGCTACACCTTC. The genes are TRBV24-1 and TRBJ1-2; D gene uncertain. With 9 bases removed from V and 8 bases from J, the gap between germline ends came to 18 bases. CDR3 length: 13 residues. Germline V gene data show CDR1 as KGHDR and CDR2 as SFDVKD.

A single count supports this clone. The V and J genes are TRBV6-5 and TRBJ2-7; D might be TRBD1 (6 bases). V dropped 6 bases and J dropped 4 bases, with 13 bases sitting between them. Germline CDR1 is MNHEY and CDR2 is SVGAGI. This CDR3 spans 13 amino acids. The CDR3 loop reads CASSTSDRYEQYF. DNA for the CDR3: TGTGCCAGCAGCACCTCTGACAGGTACGAGCAGTACTTC.